The 30 T cell receptor beta chains below come from one sample, sequenced in a study of human T cells and chemical hapten exposure. TCRdb ran MiXCR on the RACE reads and lists one entry per CDR3 protein. Among 95,000 or so distinct CDR3 sequences listed, about an eighth were seen once. Specified time point: patch test 2, 6 weeks after DPC sensitization. Described treatment: therapeutic diphenylcyclopropenone sensitization with weekly scalp DPC. Sequencing was performed on whole blood, taken in connection with sensitization to the hapten diphenylcyclopropenone (DPC). The receptor set was obtained from a woman between 35 and 50 years old with alopecia areata. Some clones in this sample may be carry-over from other donors' samples.

The V call is TRBV11-2, the J call TRBJ2-5, with a tentative D call TRBD1 (6 bases). Trimming cost V 1 base and J 2 bases, with 8 bases left between them. CDR1 and CDR2 from the germline V gene are SGHAT and FQNNGV. The CDR3 totals 14 residues. The CDR3 sequence is CASSLVGQQETQYF. DNA of the CDR3: TGTGCCAGCAGCTTAGTCGGACAGCAAGAGACCCAGTACTTC.

A word on this clonotype: This probably arose from a read error, given a far larger clone one base away. The rearrangement uses TRBV7-2 and TRBJ1-1; unclear D gene. Germline V gene sequence: CDR1 SGHTA, CDR2 FQGNSA. This CDR3 is 12 amino acids long. V lost 3 bases to trimming and J lost 1 base, with 3 bases between them. This chain's CDR3 is CASSFRNTEAFF. As DNA, the CDR3 is TGTGCCAGCAGCTTTCGGAACACTGAAGCTTTCTTT.

This clonotype was seen at least ten times. The genes are TRBV27 and TRBJ2-1; 10 nucleotides agree with TRBD2. CDR1 is MNHEY, CDR2 SMNVEV, per germline (reference sequence). The length of the CDR3 is 15 residues. With V trimmed by 2 bases and J by 5 bases, 3 bases remained unmatched. The CDR3 nucleotides read TGTGCCAGCAGTTTACCGGGACTAGCGAACAATGAGCAGTTCTTC. It specifies CASSLPGLANNEQFF.

This chain uses TRBV7-2 with TRBJ2-7, with 8 bases identical to TRBD1. V lost 10 bases to trimming and J lost 2 bases; unmatched junction nucleotides: 10. This CDR3 spans 14 amino acids. CDR1 is SGHTA and CDR2 is FQGNSA in the germline V gene. CDR3 protein: CATRQGTVPYEQYF. The CDR3 nucleotides are TGTGCCACAAGACAGGGGACAGTTCCCTACGAGCAGTACTTC. The full variable domain, with the rest looked up from reference TRBV7-2 and TRBJ2-7, is GAGVSQSPSNKVTEKGKDVELRCDPISGHTALYWYRQSLGQGLEFLIYFQGNSAPDKSGLPSDRFSAERTGGSVSTLTIQRTQQEDSAVYLCATRQGTVPYEQYFGPGTRLTVT.

V and J are TRBV7-9 and TRBJ2-7, with a weak D call TRBD1 (7 bases). This CDR3 region has 16 residues. Germline CDR1 is SEHNR and CDR2 is FQNEAQ (reference sequence). V shed 1 base and J shed 4 bases, with 17 bases lying between them. The CDR3 here is CASSLVAGQKPYEQYF. The CDR3 DNA reads TGTGCCAGCAGCTTAGTGGCGGGACAGAAACCTTACGAGCAGTACTTC.

The V call is TRBV25-1, the J call TRBJ1-1; TRBD1 is a possible D gene (5 bases). CDR1 is MGHDK, CDR2 SYGVNS, per germline. Trimming cost V 2 bases and J 1 base, with 11 bases left between them. This CDR3 has 15 amino acids. In nucleotides, the CDR3 is TGTGCCAGCAGTGAAGGGACCCACTCGAACACTGAAGCTTTCTTT. It translates to CASSEGTHSNTEAFF.

In its sample, this clonotype was seen many times. As DNA, the CDR3 is TGTGCCAGCAGTTCGTCCAGGGGGTCTGGAAATGAGCAGTTCTTC. It specifies CASSSSRGSGNEQFF. The chain employs TRBV6-5 and TRBJ2-1; TRBD1 aligns across 7 bases. With V trimmed by 4 bases and J by 7 bases, 10 bases remained unmatched. The CDR3 length is 15 residues. The germline CDR1 and CDR2 sequences are MNHEY and SVGAGI.

This clonotype occurred many times. The V and J genes are TRBV20-1 and TRBJ2-2, with TRBD1 matching over 7 bases. There are 13 residues in the CDR3. The germline gives CDR1 DFQATT, CDR2 SNEGSKA (reference sequence). V lost 3 bases and J lost 6; bases outside the gene matches: 4. CDR3 DNA sequence: TGCAGTGCTAGGGAGACAGGGCCCGGGGAGCTGTTTTTT. Its protein product is CSARETGPGELFF.

A remark on this clonotype: A read error is possible here, since a much larger clone lies one base away. The J gene is TRBJ2-2, the V gene TRBV7-2; D is possibly TRBD2 (6 bases). The CDR3 has 14 residues. Germline V gene data show CDR1 as SGHTA and CDR2 as FQGNSA. CDR3 residues: CASSLRENRRELLF. The CDR3 DNA sequence: TGTGCCAGCAGCTTAAGGGAGAACAGGAGGGAGCTGCTTTTT. The complete variable domain, with remaining parts taken from reference TRBV7-2 and TRBJ2-2, reads GAGVSQSPSNKVTEKGKDVELRCDPISGHTALYWYRQSLGQGLEFLIYFQGNSAPDKSGLPSDRFSAERTGGSVSTLTIQRTQQEDSAVYLCASSLRENRRELLFGEGSRLTVL.

In this sample, this clonotype turned up many times. V usage is TRBV6-5 and J usage is TRBJ2-1, with 11 bases aligning to TRBD2. This CDR3 is 16 amino acids long. Looked up from germline, CDR1 is MNHEY and CDR2 is SVGAGI. Trimming took 0 bases from V and 8 from J; bases not matched to a gene: 6. The CDR3, as DNA: TGTGCCAGCAGTTACTCGACTAGCGGGGACAGGCATGAGCAGTTCTTC. It codes for CASSYSTSGDRHEQFF.

This clonotype was found a few times. This chain joins TRBV29-1 and TRBJ2-5; 8 bases are a match to TRBD1. This CDR3 has 14 residues. Germline V gene data show CDR1 as SQVTM and CDR2 as ANQGSEA. The V segment lost 7 bases and the J segment 2 bases; nucleotides outside the gene matches: 9. Written as DNA, the CDR3 is TGCAGCGCCCAGCGGACAGGGTTACAAGAGACCCAGTACTTC. Its protein product is CSAQRTGLQETQYF.

This clonotype occurred many times. J is TRBJ2-3 and V is TRBV9, with D possibly TRBD1 on 6 matching bases. V was shortened by 3 bases and J by 6 bases, with 11 bases between the two germline ends. The CDR3 has 13 residues. From germline, CDR1 is SGDLS and CDR2 YYNGEE. Here the CDR3 reads CASSAGAEDTQYF. The CDR3, as DNA: TGTGCCAGCAGCGCAGGGGCAGAGGATACGCAGTATTTT.

J is TRBJ2-3 and V is TRBV9; 9 bases line up with TRBD2. The CDR3 has 16 amino acids. Trimming cost V 0 bases and J 5 bases; bases outside gene matches: 7. Germline CDR1 reads SGDLS; CDR2 reads YYNGEE. CDR3 in DNA: TGTGCCAGCAGCGTAGGGGGTAGCGGGAGTAGAGATACGCAGTATTTT. Its protein is CASSVGGSGSRDTQYF.

The V gene is TRBV4-2, the J gene TRBJ2-7, with 7 nucleotides matching TRBD1. The CDR3 sequence is 14 residues long. Trimming removed 0 bases from V and 6 bases from J; junction bases left unmatched: 5. Germline-derived CDR1 and CDR2 are LGHNA and YNFKEQ. Here the CDR3 reads CASSQEGQEREQYF. The CDR3 DNA sequence: TGTGCCAGCAGCCAAGAAGGACAGGAACGCGAGCAGTACTTC.

The chain is built from TRBV29-1 and TRBJ2-3; 9 nucleotides match TRBD1. CDR1 is SQVTM, CDR2 ANQGSEA, per germline. The CDR3 extends over 15 amino acids. Trimming removed 0 bases from V and 5 bases from J; junction bases left unmatched: 6. The CDR3 region is CSVEDPQGARDTQYF. DNA for the CDR3: TGCAGCGTTGAAGATCCACAGGGGGCGCGAGATACGCAGTATTTT.

This clonotype showed up many times. The chain has TRBV7-9 and TRBJ1-2; 10 bases agree with TRBD1. The germline gives CDR1 SEHNR, CDR2 FQNEAQ (reference sequence). The CDR3 sequence is 14 residues long. The V and J ends lost 6 bases and 8 bases, in that order; junction bases with no gene match: 9. CDR3 sequence: CASSLSGTGEGYTF. CDR3 nucleotides: TGTGCCAGCAGTCTCTCTGGGACAGGGGAAGGCTACACCTTC.

V and J are TRBV29-1 and TRBJ1-1; D gene uncertain. With 3 bases removed from V and 1 base from J, the gap between germline ends came to 6 bases. The CDR3 length is 12 residues. CDR1 and CDR2 (germline): SQVTM, ANQGSEA. The CDR3 reads CSVDRSNTEAFF. The CDR3 DNA sequence: TGCAGCGTTGACAGGTCGAACACTGAAGCTTTCTTT.

The genes are TRBV7-3 and TRBJ2-4; D not certain. The CDR3 loop spans 14 amino acids. The germline V and J ends were trimmed by 5 bases and 8 bases, with 16 bases remaining between them. CDR1 and CDR2 from the germline V gene are SGHTA and FQGTGA. The CDR3 DNA follows: TGTGCCAGCAGCCCGCCGGGCAGGCCGGACATTCAGTACTTC. Translated, it gives CASSPPGRPDIQYF.

This clonotype has a handful of counts. The chain uses TRBV6-5 and TRBJ2-7, with 8 bases matching TRBD2. Trimming removed 5 bases from V and 4 bases from J; junction bases left unmatched: 13. CDR1 and CDR2 (germline): MNHEY, SVGAGI. The CDR3 covers 16 residues. CDR3 in DNA: TGTGCCAGCAGTCCGTCGGCCAGCGGGAGTAGTTACGAGCAGTACTTC. This sequence encodes CASSPSASGSSYEQYF.

This clonotype was observed many times. This chain uses TRBV6-2 or TRBV6-3 with TRBJ1-1; D not resolved. The CDR3 extends over 12 amino acids. Germline assignment: CDR1 MNHEY and CDR2 SVGEGT. V was trimmed by 2 bases and J by 4 bases, leaving 5 bases between them. CDR3 residues: CASSYPPTEAFF. In DNA, the CDR3 is TGTGCCAGCAGTTACCCCCCCACTGAAGCTTTCTTT.

This clonotype turned up a few times. The chain is built from TRBV20-1 and TRBJ2-3, with unresolved D. There are 12 residues in the CDR3. Germline CDR1 reads DFQATT; CDR2 reads SNEGSKA (reference sequence). V lost 3 bases, J lost 6 bases, and 10 bases lay in between. As DNA, the CDR3 is TGCAGTGCTAGGGAGACAAGCGATACGCAGTATTTT. Its protein product is CSARETSDTQYF.

This clonotype was seen a few times. This chain joins TRBV25-1 and TRBJ1-1; 9 bases are a match to TRBD1. Germline V gene sequence: CDR1 MGHDK, CDR2 SYGVNS. There are 14 residues in the CDR3. J lost 4 bases, V lost 5 bases, and 5 bases had no gene match. The CDR3 DNA follows: TGTGCCAGCAGTCTTGGGACAGGGCCCACTGAAGCTTTCTTT. It encodes CASSLGTGPTEAFF. The complete variable domain, with remaining parts taken from reference TRBV25-1 and TRBJ1-1, reads EADIYQTPRYLVIGTGKKITLECSQTMGHDKMYWYQQDPGMELHLIHYSYGVNSTEKGDLSSESTVSRIRTEHFPLTLESARPSHTSQYLCASSLGTGPTEAFFGQGTRLTVV.

The chain has TRBV7-2 and TRBJ2-2; D remains unclear. The CDR3 spans 13 residues. V was cut by 5 bases and J by 4 bases, with 8 bases left in between. Germline V lookup: CDR1 SGHTA, CDR2 FQGNSA. CDR3 amino acids: CASSIGRTGELFF. The CDR3 nucleotides are TGTGCCAGCAGCATCGGGCGCACCGGGGAGCTGTTTTTT.

This clonotype has at least ten counts. The chain joins TRBV3-1 to TRBJ2-4; TRBD2 matches 7 bases. Germline trimming cut 0 bases from V and 6 bases from J; bases unmatched to any gene: 8. The CDR3 sequence is 16 residues long. Germline loops: CDR1 LGHDT, CDR2 YNNKEL (reference sequence). Here the CDR3 reads CASSQDVGLAVNIQYF. The CDR3 DNA reads as TGTGCCAGCAGCCAAGATGTTGGGCTAGCGGTAAACATTCAGTACTTC.

This clonotype was picked up many times. V is TRBV6-4 and J is TRBJ1-1, with D unresolved. This CDR3 contains 15 residues. Germline values: CDR1 MRHNA, CDR2 SNTAGT. V gave up 5 bases and J gave up 4 bases, with 17 bases separating them. Written as DNA, the CDR3 is TGTGCCAGCAGTCCTTCAGCGGCGGCCGGCACTGAAGCTTTCTTT. This sequence encodes CASSPSAAAGTEAFF.

This clonotype was found many times. This chain uses TRBV5-5 with TRBJ2-7; TRBD2 agrees at 12 bases. The CDR3 runs to 14 residues. V shed 4 bases and J 3 bases; nucleotides not matched to a gene: 2. Per the germline V gene, CDR1 is SGHKS and CDR2 is YYEKEE (reference sequence). The CDR3 sequence is CASSEGLAGYEQYF. CDR3 sequence (DNA): TGTGCCAGCAGCGAGGGACTAGCGGGCTACGAGCAGTACTTC.

This clonotype appeared many times. The rearrangement links TRBV24-1 to TRBJ2-2, with a tentative D call TRBD1 (7 bases). Between the trimmed V and J ends, which lost 4 bases and 7 bases, there was a span of 15 bases. CDR3 length: 15 residues. The germline CDR1 and CDR2 sequences are KGHDR and SFDVKD. The CDR3 sequence is CATSEPQGRSGELFF. The CDR3 DNA reads as TGTGCCACCAGTGAACCACAGGGGAGGAGCGGGGAGCTGTTTTTT.

Many counts were recorded for this clonotype. The chain uses TRBV2 and TRBJ1-1; TRBD1 is a possible D gene (5 bases). The CDR3 sequence is 13 residues long. Germline V gene sequence: CDR1 SNHLY, CDR2 FYNNEI. V was cut by 8 bases and J by 0 bases, with 10 bases left in between. DNA of the CDR3: TGTGCCAGCGACCGGGGGATGAACACTGAAGCTTTCTTT. This gives the protein CASDRGMNTEAFF.

The chain carries TRBV7-2 and TRBJ1-3; D might be TRBD1 (6 bases). This CDR3 region has 13 residues. Germline V CDR1 and CDR2: SGHTA, FQGNSA. Trimming cost V 5 bases and J 5 bases, with 10 bases left between them. DNA for the CDR3: TGTGCCAGCAGCCAGGGGCCTAGAAACACCATATATTTT. It codes for CASSQGPRNTIYF.

This clonotype has at least ten counts. The chain uses TRBV28 and TRBJ2-3; 8 bases are a match to TRBD2. This CDR3 region has 15 residues. Germline assignment: CDR1 MDHEN and CDR2 SYDVKM. V lost 7 bases to trimming and J lost 3 bases; unmatched junction nucleotides: 9. This chain's CDR3 is CASTLWRGRTDTQYF. In nucleotides, the CDR3 is TGTGCCAGCACTCTGTGGCGCGGGAGGACAGATACGCAGTATTTT.